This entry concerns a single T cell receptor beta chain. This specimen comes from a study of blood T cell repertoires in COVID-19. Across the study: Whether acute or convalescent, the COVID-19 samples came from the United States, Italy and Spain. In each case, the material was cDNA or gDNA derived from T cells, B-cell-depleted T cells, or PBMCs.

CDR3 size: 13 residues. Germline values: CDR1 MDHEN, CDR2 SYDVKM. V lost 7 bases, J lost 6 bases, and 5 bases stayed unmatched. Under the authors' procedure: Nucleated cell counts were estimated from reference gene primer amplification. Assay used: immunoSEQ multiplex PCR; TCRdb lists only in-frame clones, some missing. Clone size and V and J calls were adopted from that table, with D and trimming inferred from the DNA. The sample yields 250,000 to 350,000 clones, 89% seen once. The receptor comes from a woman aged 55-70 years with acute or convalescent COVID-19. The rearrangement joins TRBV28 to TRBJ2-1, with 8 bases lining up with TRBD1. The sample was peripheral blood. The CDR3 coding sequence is TGTGCCAGCAACAACAGGGGGGTCAATGAGCAGTTCTTC. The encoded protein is CASNNRGVNEQFF. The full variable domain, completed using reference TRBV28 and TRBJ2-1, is DVKVTQSSRYLVKRTGEKVFLECVQDMDHENMFWYRQDPGLGLRLIYFSYDVKMKEKGDIPEGYSVSREKKERFSLILESASTNQTSMYLCASNNRGVNEQFFGPGTRLTVL.